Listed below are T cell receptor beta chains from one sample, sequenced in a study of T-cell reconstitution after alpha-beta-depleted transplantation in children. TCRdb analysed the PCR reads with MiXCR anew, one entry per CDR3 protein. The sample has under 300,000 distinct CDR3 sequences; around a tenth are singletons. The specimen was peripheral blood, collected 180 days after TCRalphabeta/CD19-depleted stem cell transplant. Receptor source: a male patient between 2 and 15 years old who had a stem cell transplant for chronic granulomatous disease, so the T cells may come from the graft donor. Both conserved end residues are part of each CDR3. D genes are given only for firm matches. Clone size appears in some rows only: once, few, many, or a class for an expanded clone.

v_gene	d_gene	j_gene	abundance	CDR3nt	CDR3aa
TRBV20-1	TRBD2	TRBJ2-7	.	TGCAGTGCTAGATCAGGACTAGCGGGGAGCTGGTACTTC	CSARSGLAGSWYF
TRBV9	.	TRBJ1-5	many	TGTGCCAGCAGCCCGGGCGGCTCTCAGCCCCAGCATTTT	CASSPGGSQPQHF
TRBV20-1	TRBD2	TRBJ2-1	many	TGCAGTGCTTCTGCTAGCGGTTACAATGAGCAGTTCTTC	CSASASGYNEQFF
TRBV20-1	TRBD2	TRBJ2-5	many	TGCAGTGCTAGAGTCGGGGGGAGAGAAGAGACCCAGTACTTC	CSARVGGREETQYF
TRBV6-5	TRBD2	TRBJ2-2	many	TGTGCCAGCAGTTACACGGGACTAGCGGGGACCGGGGAGCTGTTTTTT	CASSYTGLAGTGELFF
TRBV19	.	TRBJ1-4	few	TGTGCCAGTAGTCCGAAGGGTGCAACTAATGAAAAACTGTTTTTT	CASSPKGATNEKLFF
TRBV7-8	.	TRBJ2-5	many	TGTGCCAGCAGCTTATGGGGGGGGGCGGTCCAAGAGACCCAGTACTTC	CASSLWGGAVQETQYF
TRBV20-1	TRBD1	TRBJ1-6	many	TGCAGTGCCCAGACAGGGGGCTGGGGTTCACCCCTCCACTTT	CSAQTGGWGSPLHF
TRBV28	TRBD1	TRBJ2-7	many	TGTGCCAGCAGTTTACTTGACAGGGACGAGCAGTACTTC	CASSLLDRDEQYF
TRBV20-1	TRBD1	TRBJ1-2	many	TGCAGTGCTACGAACAGGGGTGACTATGGCTACACCTTC	CSATNRGDYGYTF
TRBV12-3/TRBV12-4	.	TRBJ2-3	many	TGTGCCAGCAGAAAACCCTCCATATTTACGCAGTATTTT	CASRKPSIFTQYF
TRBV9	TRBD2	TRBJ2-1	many	TGTGCCAGCAGCTCCGACAGCGGGGCTTACAATGAGCAGTTCTTC	CASSSDSGAYNEQFF
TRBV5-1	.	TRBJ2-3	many	TGCGCCAGCAGCTTGGACAGGCAACGCACAGATACGCAGTATTTT	CASSLDRQRTDTQYF
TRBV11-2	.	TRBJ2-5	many	TGTGCCAGCAGTCCCCGTGGGAGGGAGACCCAGTACTTC	CASSPRGRETQYF
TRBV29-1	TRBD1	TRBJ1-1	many	TGCAGCGTCGAGACAGGGTTGAACACTGAAGCTTTCTTT	CSVETGLNTEAFF
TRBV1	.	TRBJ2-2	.	TGCACCAGCAGCCAAGAGGTCTCATCCGGGACAGCGAGGAACACCGGGGAGCTGTTTTTT	CTSSQEVSSGTARNTGELFF
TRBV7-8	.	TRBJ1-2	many	TGTGCCAGCAGCTTACCACGTTCGGGCAGGGAGGACTATGGCTACACCTTC	CASSLPRSGREDYGYTF
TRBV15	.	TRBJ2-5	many	TGTGCCACCAGCAGAGCCGTTGGTGGCGGGGAGACCCAGTACTTC	CATSRAVGGGETQYF
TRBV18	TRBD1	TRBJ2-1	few	TGTGCCAGCTCACAAGACAGGGTGGGCAATGAGCAGTTCTTC	CASSQDRVGNEQFF
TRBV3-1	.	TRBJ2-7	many	TGTGCCAGCAGCCAAGACATGCGGAGAGACTACGAGCAGTACTTC	CASSQDMRRDYEQYF
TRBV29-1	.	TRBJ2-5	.	TGCAGCGTTGAACGGCCGGGCTCACAAGAGACCCAGTACTTC	CSVERPGSQETQYF
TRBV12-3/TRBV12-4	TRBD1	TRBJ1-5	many	TGTGCCAGCAGTCAGACAGGACAGGGCGGCAATCAGCCCCAGCATTTT	CASSQTGQGGNQPQHF
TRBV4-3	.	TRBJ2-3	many	TGCGCCAGCAGCCAAGATCGGCAGGGAGGTAGCACAGATACGCAGTATTTT	CASSQDRQGGSTDTQYF
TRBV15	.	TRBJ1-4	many	TGTGCCACCAGCAGAGGACGGAGTTTTAATGAAAAACTGTTTTTT	CATSRGRSFNEKLFF
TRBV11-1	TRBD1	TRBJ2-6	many	TGTGCCAGCAGCCCACGGACAGGACAAACCTCTGGGGCCAACGTCCTGACTTTC	CASSPRTGQTSGANVLTF
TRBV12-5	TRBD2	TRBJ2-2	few	TGTGCTAGTGGTCGGGGACTGAAGCGGGGGGGGGTGAACACCGGGGAGCTGTTTTTT	CASGRGLKRGGVNTGELFF
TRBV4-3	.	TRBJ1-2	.	TGCGCCAGCAGCCACTCCGGGACTTACTATGGCTACACCTTC	CASSHSGTYYGYTF
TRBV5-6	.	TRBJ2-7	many	TGTGCCAGCAGCCCGCCGACGGTGTACGAGCAGTACTTC	CASSPPTVYEQYF
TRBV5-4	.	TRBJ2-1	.	TGTGCCAGCAGCCCTCCCGACTCGTCCGAGTTCTTC	CASSPPDSSEFF
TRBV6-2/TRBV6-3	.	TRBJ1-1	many	TGTGCCAGCAGCTCTTCAGGGGCCGGCCGGAGCCCTAACACTGAAGCTTTCTTT	CASSSSGAGRSPNTEAFF
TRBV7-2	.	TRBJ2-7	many	TGTGCCAGCAGCCCCCTTGGGACTGCAACTTTCTACGAGCAGTACTTC	CASSPLGTATFYEQYF
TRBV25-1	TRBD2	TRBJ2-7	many	TGTGCCAGCAGTGAATTAGCGGGAGCAGACGGAGACTACGAGCAGTACTTC	CASSELAGADGDYEQYF
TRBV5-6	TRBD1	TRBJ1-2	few	TGTGCCAGCAGCGGACTCCCCTGGGACAGGGGTTTTGGCTACACCTTC	CASSGLPWDRGFGYTF
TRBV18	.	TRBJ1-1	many	TGTGCCAGCTCACCGGGGTCAAACACTGAAGCTTTCTTT	CASSPGSNTEAFF
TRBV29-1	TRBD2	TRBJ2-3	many	TGCAGCGGGGCGTCTAGCGGGGGCCGCACAGATACGCAGTATTTT	CSGASSGGRTDTQYF